This T cell receptor beta chain stems from a study of OX40 agonist ivuxolimab in advanced cancers. Study-wide context: Checkpoint inhibitors had been given previously to about 38% of patients. Study-level results: Within 6 weeks, CD4+ and CD8+ blood T cells expanded clonally at 0.1 to 3.0 mg/kg.

Repertoires were generated with immunoSEQ multiplex PCR, while TCRdb's copy carries only in-frame clones and drops some. The table includes over 45,000 clones, about 83% detected once. Prior autoimmune disease or systemic immunosuppression barred patients. CDR3 length equals 16 residues. The V gene end was trimmed by 5 bases and the J gene end by 1 base; junction bases not matched to a gene: 9. Germline lookup yields CDR1 SGHVS and CDR2 FQNEAQ. Concerning this clone: Its target is unknown.

This sample comprised CD4+ or CD8+ T cells sorted from blood, obtained in a trial of the OX40 agonist ivuxolimab. V and J are TRBV7-8 and TRBJ2-5; TRBD1 matches 8 bases. This clonotype was sampled from an adult with an advanced solid tumor such as melanoma, head and neck, liver or kidney cancer. CDR3 nucleotides: TGTGCCAGCAGCGCTACAGGGGGATATGGCCAAGAGACCCAGTACTTC. This sequence encodes CASSATGGYGQETQYF.